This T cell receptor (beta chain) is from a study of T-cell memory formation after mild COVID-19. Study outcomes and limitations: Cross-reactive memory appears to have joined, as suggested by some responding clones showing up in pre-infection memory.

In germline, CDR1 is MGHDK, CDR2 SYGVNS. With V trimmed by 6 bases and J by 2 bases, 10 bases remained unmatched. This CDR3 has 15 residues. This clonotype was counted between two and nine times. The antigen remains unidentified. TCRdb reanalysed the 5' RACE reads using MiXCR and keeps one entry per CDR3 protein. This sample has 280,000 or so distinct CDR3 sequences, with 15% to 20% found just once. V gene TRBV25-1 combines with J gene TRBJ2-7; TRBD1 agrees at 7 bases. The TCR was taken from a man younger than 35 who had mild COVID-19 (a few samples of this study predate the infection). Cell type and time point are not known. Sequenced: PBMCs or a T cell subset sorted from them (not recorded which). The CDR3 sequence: CASRFSTGSTYEQYF. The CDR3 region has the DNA TGTGCCAGCAGGTTCTCGACAGGGTCAACCTACGAGCAGTACTTC.